One and the same sample provided the 21 T cell receptor beta chains below, sequenced in a study of tumor-infiltrating lymphocytes in primary liver carcinoma. TCR beta cDNA was reverse-transcribed from roughly 520 ng of total RNA. The reaction used a constant-region primer and ProtoScript II reverse transcriptase. Modified slightly, ARM-PCR produced TCR beta libraries over three nested multiplex PCR rounds. For around 10 cycles apiece, the opening two PCR rounds ran with TRBV1-TRBV30 forward primers and a C-beta reverse primer. TCRdb re-derived calls from the multiplex PCR reads in MiXCR, one entry per CDR3 protein. The sample records nearly 200,000 distinct CDR3 sequences, about 65% being singletons. RNA isolated from unsorted whole blood supplied the blood RNA, with germline DNA also extracted. Sequencing input: peripheral blood. These receptors were taken from a woman aged 55-69 years with primary liver carcinoma and hepatitis B virus infection.

This clonotype was seen a handful of times. The CDR3 sequence is CASSHSGGQPQHF. The DNA for the CDR3 is TGTGCCAGCAGCCACTCTGGGGGTCAGCCCCAGCATTTT. J is TRBJ1-5 and V is TRBV5-5, with a weak D call TRBD1 (5 bases). CDR3 length: 13 amino acids. V was trimmed by 4 bases and J by 6 bases, leaving 11 bases between them. Germline CDR1 reads SGHKS; CDR2 reads YYEKEE (reference sequence).

The V call is TRBV5-6, the J call TRBJ2-1; 7 bases match TRBD2. Germline V gene sequence: CDR1 SGHDT, CDR2 YYEEEE. CDR3 length: 15 amino acids. Germline trimming cut 3 bases from V and 6 bases from J; bases unmatched to any gene: 9. CDR3 residues: CASSSRTRTINEQFF. The CDR3 nucleotides read TGTGCCAGCAGCTCCCGGACTAGGACGATCAATGAGCAGTTCTTC.

As DNA, the CDR3 is TGTATCACCAAACCCTGTGGGTCGATCACCGGGGAGCTGTTTTTT. It codes for CITKPCGSITGELFF. The V call is TRBV11-1, the J call TRBJ2-2, with no clear D. From germline, CDR1 is SGHAT and CDR2 FQDESV (reference sequence). The CDR3 is made up of 15 amino acids.

As for this clonotype: At one of its ends the junction is not consistent with the germline gene, which may arise from a read error. The chain employs TRBV11-1 and TRBJ2-3, with D possibly TRBD1 on 5 matching bases. The CDR3 is made up of 14 amino acids. Germline CDR1 SGHAT, CDR2 FQDESV (reference sequence). Here the CDR3 DNA reads TGTGCCAGCAGCTTAGCACCCACCACAGGTACGCAGTTTTTT. Its protein product is CASSLAPTTGTQFF.

As concerns this clonotype: One end of the junction fails to match germline, which may point to a read error. The chain uses TRBV6-6 and TRBJ1-1; tentatively, D is TRBD1 (6 bases). CDR1 and CDR2 from the germline V gene are MNHNY and SVGAGI (reference sequence). This CDR3 is built from 13 residues. CDR3 nucleotide sequence: TGTGCCAGCAGTCTACAGGGACTCACTGAATCTTTCTTT. This gives the protein CASSLQGLTESFF.

With regard to this clonotype: The junction departs from germline at one end; a sequencing error may be responsible. The chain combines TRBV11-2 with TRBJ2-2; D is perhaps TRBD2 (5 bases). The length of the CDR3 is 14 residues. The germline V gene has CDR1 SGHAT and CDR2 FQNNGV. The CDR3 DNA reads as TGTACCAGCAGCCCTTATAGACGGGTCGGGGATCTGTTTTTT. Its translation is CTSSPYRRVGDLFF. Full variable domain (rest looked up from reference TRBV11-2 and TRBJ2-2): EAGVAQSPRYKIIEKRQSVAFWCNPISGHATLYWYQQILGQGPKLLIQFQNNGVVDDSQLPKDRFSAERLKGVDSTLKIQPAKLEDSAVYLCTSSPYRRVGDLFFGEGSRLTVL.

This clonotype has just one count. A much bigger clone sits one base away, suggesting this may be a read error. CDR3 loop: CASSLRGSNTKAFF. The CDR3 nucleotides are TGTGCCAGCAGTTTAAGGGGGTCGAACACTAAAGCTTTCTTT. V usage is TRBV12-3 or TRBV12-4 and J usage is TRBJ1-1, with a tentative D call TRBD1 (6 bases). The CDR3 runs to 14 residues.

As concerns this clonotype: A read error may be the cause here, since a much bigger clone is one base away. The gene calls are TRBV6-2 or TRBV6-3 and TRBJ1-2, with 8 bases that match TRBD1. The V gene end was trimmed by 10 bases and the J gene end by 6 bases; junction bases not matched to a gene: 4. This CDR3 spans 11 amino acids. From germline, CDR1 is MNHEY and CDR2 SVGEGT. The CDR3 nucleotides read TGTGCCAACAGGACAGGGAATGGCTACACCTTC. This gives the protein CANRTGNGYTF.

This clonotype is a singleton in its sample. A read error is possible here, since a much larger clone lies one base away. The V call is TRBV4-1, the J call TRBJ1-1; D unresolved. The CDR3 is 15 residues long. CDR1 is MGHRA and CDR2 is YSYEKL in the germline V gene. The CDR3 reads CASSQDEAYPTEALF. CDR3 sequence (DNA): TGCGCCAGCAGCCAAGATGAGGCGTACCCCACTGAAGCTTTATTT.

A word on this clonotype: At one boundary the junction diverges from the germline segment, which might be a read error. The chain carries TRBV5-6 and TRBJ1-5, with D uncertain. This CDR3 contains 14 residues. CDR1 is SGHDT and CDR2 is YYEEEE in the germline V gene. CDR3 in DNA: TGTGCCAACAGCTTAGAAGGGTGGGGTATGCCCCATCATTTT. It codes for CANSLEGWGMPHHF.

V is TRBV24-1 and J is TRBJ1-5; no clear D. There are 16 residues in the CDR3. The V gene lost 4 bases and the J gene lost 1 base, with 13 bases spanning the gap. From germline, CDR1 is KGHDR and CDR2 SFDVKD. The CDR3 DNA reads as TGTGCCACCAGTGACTCGACATTTGCGAGCAATCAGCCCCAGCATTTT. Amino acid sequence: CATSDSTFASNQPQHF.

With respect to this clonotype: The conserved phenylalanine or tryptophan normally closing the CDR3 is absent here, so this likely arose from a read error. The chain recombines TRBV11-2 with TRBJ1-5, with D possibly matching TRBD1 (5 bases). The J call is in doubt because the DNA end fits TRBJ2-3 better. Germline-derived CDR1 and CDR2 are SGHAT and FQNNGV. The length of the CDR3 is 16 residues. CDR3 in amino acids: CASILRPRQTNQPQYL. The CDR3 region has the DNA TGTGCCAGCATCTTAAGGCCTCGACAGACCAATCAGCCCCAGTATTTA.

Remarks on this clonotype: A clone one base away is much larger, so this may be a read error. This chain joins TRBV6-6 and TRBJ2-6; D perhaps matches TRBD2 (6 bases). The germline CDR1 and CDR2 sequences are MNHNY and SVGAGI (reference sequence). The CDR3 covers 17 residues. This CDR3 is CASNYLPGGAGANVLTF. In DNA form, the CDR3 reads TGTGCCAGCAATTACCTCCCTGGAGGGGCTGGGGCCAACGTCCTGACTTTC.

In this sample, this clonotype turned up a few times. This likely comes from a read error, as the CDR3 has no conserved phenylalanine or tryptophan at its end. The DNA is omitted, as the CDR3 cannot be located on it reliably, and the CDR3 follows TCRdb's listing. The chain uses TRBV4-1 and TRBJ2-6. Per germline, CDR1 MGHRA and CDR2 YSYEKL. Both ends counted, the CDR3 spans 17 residues. The CDR3 loop is CASSQEPQGYGANVLAL.

A note on this clonotype: Given a much more abundant clone one base away, this may be a read error. This sequence joins TRBV6-1 and TRBJ2-1, with TRBD2 as a possible D gene (5 bases). Germline V gives CDR1 MNHNS, CDR2 SASEGT. V lost 3 bases to trimming and J lost 1 base, with 31 bases between them. This CDR3 contains 22 residues. CDR3 residues: CASSDSPAQGGSFPGSYNEQFF. CDR3 bases: TGTGCCAGCAGTGACTCCCCGGCGCAAGGTGGGAGTTTCCCTGGGTCCTACAATGAGCAGTTCTTC.

In the case of this clonotype: At one end, the junction sequence differs from germline, possibly due to a read error. The gene calls are TRBV11-2 and TRBJ1-2; 7 nucleotides line up with TRBD1. The germline gives CDR1 SGHAT, CDR2 FQNNGV. The CDR3 has 15 residues. The CDR3 reads CANSFKGGLSYGYTF. Here the CDR3 DNA reads TGTGCCAACAGCTTTAAAGGGGGCCTGTCCTATGGCTACACCTTC.

About this clonotype itself: One junction end does not reproduce the germline sequence, and a read error may be involved. This chain joins TRBV11-3 and TRBJ2-2, with D possibly TRBD2 on 5 matching bases. Looked up from germline, CDR1 is SGHNT and CDR2 is YENEEA. The CDR3 loop spans 13 amino acids. CDR3 sequence: CASSLNNAGELFF. CDR3 DNA sequence: TGTGCCAGCAGCTTGAATAACGCCGGGGAGCTGTTTTTC.

As for this clonotype: This clone may be a read error of a much larger clone one base away. The gene calls are TRBV5-1 and TRBJ2-7; D is undetermined. V dropped 0 bases and J dropped 5 bases, with 15 bases sitting between them. The germline gives CDR1 SGHRS, CDR2 YFSETQ. This CDR3 has 15 amino acids. The CDR3 spells CASSLDVGVSDEQYF. The CDR3 DNA follows: TGCGCCAGCAGCTTGGATGTTGGGGTTTCTGACGAGCAGTACTTC.

As to this clonotype: A read error may explain this, as a much larger clone is one base away. This CDR3 fails to terminate in the conserved phenylalanine or tryptophan, so it likely reflects a read error. J is TRBJ1-1 and V is TRBV12-3 or TRBV12-4, with TRBD1 identical over 7 bases. V lost 4 bases and J lost 1; bases outside the gene matches: 0. This CDR3 is 13 amino acids long. The CDR3 spells CASSWDRNTEAFL. CDR3 in DNA: TGTGCCAGCAGTTGGGACAGGAACACTGAAGCTTTCCTT.

The sample holds one count of this clonotype. Mismatch with germline at one junction end may stem from a read error. The chain is built from TRBV5-3 and TRBJ2-3; possible D gene TRBD2, 5 bases. TRBV5-3 belongs to the ORF category, with a function that is uncertain. CDR3 length: 16 residues. The CDR3 nucleotides read TGCGCCAGCAGCTTGGTCAATCGGGGAAGCACAGATACGCAGTATTTT. This encodes CASSLVNRGSTDTQYF.

Of note for this clonotype: It is likely a read error, because the conserved phenylalanine at the end of the CDR3 is missing. The rearrangement uses TRBV6-1 and TRBJ1-6; 9 bases align to TRBD1. The V gene end was trimmed by 6 bases and the J gene end by 5 bases; junction bases not matched to a gene: 5. Germline V CDR1 and CDR2: MNHNS, SASEGT. CDR3 size: 15 residues. CDR3 residues: CASRRDRVNNSPLHY. The CDR3 bases are TGTGCCAGCAGGAGGGACAGGGTGAATAATTCACCCCTCCACTAT.